Following are 19 T cell receptor beta chains from one sample sequenced in a study of blood T cell repertoires in COVID-19. The data were produced by immunoSEQ multiplex PCR, yet TCRdb's version contains in-frame clones alone and is incomplete. The sample carries roughly 63,000 clones, around nine tenths recorded once. Sequenced input: peripheral blood. These receptors all come from a woman in her forties or fifties with active or convalescent COVID-19.

This clone was seen more than once but under ten times. The chain recombines TRBV28 with TRBJ1-5; the match to TRBD1 covers 8 bases. The germline gives CDR1 MDHEN, CDR2 SYDVKM. The CDR3 contains 13 residues. With V trimmed by 4 bases and J by 6 bases, 2 bases remained unmatched. The CDR3 DNA is TGTGCCAGCAGTTGGACAGGGAGTCAGCCCCAGCATTTT. This translates into CASSWTGSQPQHF.

This clone was detected only once. V gene TRBV9 combines with J gene TRBJ2-7, with 8 bases lining up with TRBD1. This CDR3 comprises 16 residues. CDR1 and CDR2 (germline): SGDLS, YYNGEE. Trimming at V came to 5 bases and at J to 1 base, leaving 11 bases not matched to a gene. In DNA, the CDR3 is TGTGCCAGCAGGGACTTAGGACAGGGTCGTTCCTACGAGCAGTACTTC. Amino acids: CASRDLGQGRSYEQYF.

The chain links TRBV6-5 to TRBJ1-1; D gene unclear. CDR1 is MNHEY and CDR2 is SVGAGI in the germline V gene. Trimming stripped 0 bases from V and 0 bases from J, with 8 bases between. This CDR3 has 15 residues. The CDR3 bases are TGTGCCAGCAGTTACTCGTACAGCATGAACACTGAAGCTTTCTTT. Encoded protein: CASSYSYSMNTEAFF.

This chain links TRBV18 with TRBJ2-2; D not certain. Trimming cost V 3 bases and J 2 bases, with 10 bases left between them. Germline CDR1 KGHSH, CDR2 LQKENI. This CDR3 region has 15 residues. The CDR3 DNA sequence: TGTGCCAGCTCACCTAGAAGCCAAAACACCGGGGAGCTGTTTTTT. Encoded protein: CASSPRSQNTGELFF.

This clone was detected once. The rearrangement joins TRBV3-1 (or the pseudogene TRBV3-2) to TRBJ2-7, with D perhaps TRBD2 (5 bases). Germline V gives CDR1 LGHDT, CDR2 YNNKEL (reference sequence). V lost 0 bases to trimming and J lost 3 bases, with 15 bases between them. The CDR3 is 16 residues long. The CDR3 spells CASSQDEGVIIYEQYF. The DNA for the CDR3 is TGTGCCAGCAGCCAAGATGAGGGAGTTATCATCTACGAGCAGTACTTC.

V is TRBV4-1 and J is TRBJ1-5; 9 bases align to TRBD1. V lost 2 bases and J lost 6; bases outside the gene matches: 5. The CDR3 loop spans 15 amino acids. CDR1 is MGHRA, CDR2 YSYEKL, per germline. CDR3 sequence (DNA): TGCGCCAGCAGCCAACGACAGGGGGGGTCTCAGCCCCAGCATTTT. Its protein product is CASSQRQGGSQPQHF.

The V call is TRBV5-6, the J call TRBJ1-2; D gene ambiguous. V dropped 0 bases and J dropped 3 bases, with 15 bases sitting between them. The CDR3 loop spans 16 amino acids. Germline CDR1 and CDR2: SGHDT and YYEEEE. CDR3 coding DNA: TGTGCCAGCAGCTTGGGCGGGCTCCGGGCGGACTATGGCTACACCTTC. Its translation is CASSLGGLRADYGYTF. The full variable domain, completed using reference TRBV5-6 and TRBJ1-2, is DAGVTQSPTHLIKTRGQQVTLRCSPKSGHDTVSWYQQALGQGPQFIFQYYEEEERQRGNFPDRFSGHQFPNYSSELNVNALLLGDSALYLCASSLGGLRADYGYTFGSGTRLTVV.

This clone came up once. V and J are TRBV29-1 and TRBJ1-1, with no clear D. Germline-derived CDR1 and CDR2 are SQVTM and ANQGSEA. The CDR3 runs to 14 residues. V gave up 4 bases and J gave up 4 bases, with 16 bases separating them. The CDR3 here is CSVVREPGSTEAFF. CDR3 nucleotide sequence: TGCAGCGTTGTTCGGGAGCCGGGGAGCACTGAAGCTTTCTTT.

This clone was counted once. The CDR3 loop reads CASSTNRGSPYNEQFF. Written as DNA, the CDR3 is TGTGCCAGCAGCACAAACCGGGGAAGCCCCTACAATGAGCAGTTCTTC. The chain recombines TRBV7-9 with TRBJ2-1; D is perhaps TRBD2 (5 bases). The CDR3 totals 16 residues. Germline-derived CDR1 and CDR2 are SEHNR and FQNEAQ (reference sequence). V dropped 5 bases and J dropped 2 bases, with 16 bases sitting between them.

The chain couples TRBV21-1 to TRBJ1-4; TRBD1 was called by the table and not checked on the DNA. TRBV21-1 is described as a pseudogene. The CDR3 extends over 18 amino acids. The chain's CDR3 is CASSTPDRGPPRAEKLFF. DNA of the CDR3: TGTGCCAGCAGCACCCCCGACAGGGGCCCCCCCAGGGCTGAAAAACTGTTTTTT.

V usage is TRBV19 and J usage is TRBJ1-5; 10 bases agree with TRBD1. This CDR3 spans 15 amino acids. Germline V gene sequence: CDR1 LNHDA, CDR2 SQIVND (reference sequence). The junction had 3 bases not matched to a gene; V was cut back by 5 bases and J by 2 bases. The CDR3 loop reads CASSLGTGGNQPQHF. The CDR3 region has the DNA TGTGCCAGTAGTCTCGGGACAGGGGGCAATCAGCCCCAGCATTTT.

This chain joins TRBV5-1 and TRBJ2-5; D is perhaps TRBD1 (5 bases). The V end was cut by 4 bases, the J end by 3 bases, with 13 bases between. There are 14 residues in the CDR3. Germline V CDR1 and CDR2: SGHRS, YFSETQ. This CDR3 is CASSLTGSKETQYF. For the CDR3, the DNA is TGCGCCAGCAGCCTCACAGGATCAAAAGAGACCCAGTACTTC.

This clone is a singleton in its sample. This rearrangement joins TRBV15 to TRBJ2-7; a weak D match, TRBD1 (6 bases). The CDR3 totals 15 residues. V lost 5 bases and J lost 1, with 15 bases in between. CDR1 is LNHNV and CDR2 is YYDKDF in the germline V gene (reference sequence). CDR3 nucleotide sequence: TGTGCCACCAGCGGTCGACAGGCCCTATCCTACGAGCAGTACTTC. Translating it yields CATSGRQALSYEQYF.

The chain couples TRBV7-9 to TRBJ2-3; D gene uncertain. The germline CDR1 and CDR2 sequences are SEHNR and FQNEAQ (reference sequence). This CDR3 comprises 16 residues. Trimming cost V 0 bases and J 4 bases, with 14 bases left between them. CDR3 residues: CASSLAVSLSADTQYF. The CDR3 bases are TGTGCCAGCAGCTTAGCTGTTAGTCTTAGTGCAGATACGCAGTATTTT.

The rearrangement joins TRBV27 to TRBJ2-1; D may be TRBD1 (5 bases). V was trimmed by 3 bases and J by 2 bases, leaving 11 bases between them. Germline assignment: CDR1 MNHEY and CDR2 SMNVEV (reference sequence). This CDR3 is built from 15 residues. CDR3 amino acids: CASSFREFTYNEQFF. Written as DNA, the CDR3 is TGTGCCAGCAGTTTCAGGGAATTTACCTACAATGAGCAGTTCTTC.

This clone was seen once. This chain links TRBV27 with TRBJ2-3; TRBD2 agrees at 8 bases. The junction had 17 bases not matched to a gene; V was cut back by 7 bases and J by 8 bases. The CDR3 loop spans 16 amino acids. Per the germline V gene, CDR1 is MNHEY and CDR2 is SMNVEV (reference sequence). CDR3 residues: CASTSLREGRGGTQYF. The DNA of the CDR3 is TGTGCCAGCACATCCCTACGGGAGGGCCGGGGAGGTACGCAGTATTTT.

This clone was recorded only once. The chain has TRBV2 and TRBJ1-3, with D perhaps matching TRBD1 (6 bases). The V and J ends lost 6 bases and 0 bases respectively, with 9 bases between them. The germline gives CDR1 SNHLY, CDR2 FYNNEI. The length of the CDR3 is 14 residues. The CDR3: CASRQGLSGNTIYF. Here the CDR3 DNA reads TGTGCCAGCAGGCAGGGGCTCTCTGGAAACACCATATATTTT.

This clone has only one observation. The V call is TRBV5-4, the J call TRBJ1-6, with D possibly TRBD1 on 6 matching bases. The CDR3 extends over 16 amino acids. CDR1 SGHNT and CDR2 YYREEE come from the germline V gene (reference sequence). V gave up 5 bases and J gave up 7 bases, with 19 bases separating them. The DNA for the CDR3 is TGTGCCAGCAGGTCAGGGGATAACTACGCAAATTCACCCCTCCACTTT. Translating gives CASRSGDNYANSPLHF.

The rearrangement uses TRBV6-2 or TRBV6-3 and TRBJ2-7, with TRBD2 matching 13 bases. Trimming cost V 5 bases and J 0 bases; bases outside gene matches: 13. Germline CDR1 MNHEY, CDR2 SVGEGT. The CDR3 spans 19 residues. CDR3 coding DNA: TGTGCCAGCAGTCGCACTCCGGGACTAGCGGGAAGAATCTCCTACGAGCAGTACTTC. Its translation: CASSRTPGLAGRISYEQYF.